The 6 T cell receptor beta chains given below trace back to one sample, sequenced in a study of T cell responses to AZD1222 COVID-19 vaccine. Sequenced by immunoSEQ multiplex PCR; TCRdb stores in-frame clones only, minus some. The table includes 180,000 or so clones, over 85% detected once. This sample comprised peripheral blood, obtained on day 0 of AZD1222 vaccination. The receptors shown here come from an adult in good health.

The V and J genes are TRBV12-5 and TRBJ2-3; D unclear. Germline values: CDR1 LGHNT, CDR2 FRNRAP. V lost 1 base and J 2 bases, leaving 13 bases between the germline ends. The CDR3 covers 16 residues. CDR3: CASGLEEATATDTQYF. CDR3 in DNA: TGTGCTAGTGGTTTGGAGGAAGCGACCGCCACAGATACGCAGTATTTT.

The J gene is TRBJ1-4, the V gene TRBV6-5; 7 bases fit TRBD1. The CDR3 totals 13 residues. The germline gives CDR1 MNHEY, CDR2 SVGAGI. V lost 6 bases and J lost 11; bases outside the gene matches: 9. The chain's CDR3 is CASSPSTGNKLFF. Written as DNA, the CDR3 is TGTGCCAGCAGCCCCTCGACAGGGAACAAACTGTTTTTT.

This clone was observed once. The J gene is TRBJ1-6, the V gene TRBV9; the D gene is possibly TRBD1 (6 bases). In germline, CDR1 is SGDLS, CDR2 YYNGEE. The V end lost 0 bases, the J end lost 6 bases, and 16 bases lay between the germline ends. The CDR3 loop spans 17 amino acids. The CDR3 coding sequence is TGTGCCAGCAGCGTAGCTACGGGGAGGGGGGCTAATTCACCCCTCCACTTT. Amino acid sequence: CASSVATGRGANSPLHF.

This chain joins TRBV19 and TRBJ2-1; 8 nucleotides match TRBD2. The CDR3 runs 11 residues. CDR1 is LNHDA and CDR2 is SQIVND in the germline V gene (reference sequence). After removal of 5 bases from V and 9 bases from J, the junction contained 0 bases not matched to a gene. This CDR3 reads CASSRGGEQFF. CDR3 DNA: TGTGCCAGTAGTCGGGGGGGTGAGCAGTTCTTC. Supplemented by reference TRBV19 and TRBJ2-1, the full variable domain reads DGGITQSPKYLFRKEGQNVTLSCEQNLNHDAMYWYRQDPGQGLRLIYYSQIVNDFQKGDIAEGYSVSREKKESFPLTVTSAQKNPTAFYLCASSRGGEQFFGPGTRLTVL.

This sequence joins TRBV6-5 and TRBJ1-6, with 8 positions matching TRBD1. The CDR3 is made up of 15 amino acids. Per the germline V gene, CDR1 is MNHEY and CDR2 is SVGAGI. V shed 6 bases, J shed 9 bases, and the junction held 10 bases outside the gene matches. The CDR3 bases are TGTGCCAGCAGGCAAGGGGGAACAGGGGGTTCACCCCTCCACTTT. It is translated as CASRQGGTGGSPLHF.

The chain recombines TRBV9 with TRBJ1-2; D is perhaps TRBD1 (6 bases). This CDR3 region has 14 residues. The germline V and J ends were trimmed by 4 bases and 6 bases, with 16 bases remaining between them. Germline CDR1 is SGDLS and CDR2 is YYNGEE. This CDR3 is CASSPLTGPDGYTF. The CDR3 nucleotides read TGTGCCAGCAGCCCATTGACAGGTCCGGATGGCTACACCTTC.